This TCR beta chain was captured in a study of low-dose radiotherapy and immunotherapy resistance in tumors. Study as a whole: Members of Cohort 1 were treated with 0.5 Gy per fraction every 2 weeks. The prescribed total PTV dose was 6.5 Gy. Ipilimumab 1 mg/kg every six weeks, together with nivolumab 240 mg every two weeks, was given intravenously to patients.

Covering alpha and beta chains, TRAV- and TRBV-specific primers were used for the first-strand cDNA. The TCRs were subjected to amplification over around 18 PCR cycles employing a constant-region primer in conjunction with a V-primer adapter. TCRdb fed the reads into MiXCR, producing one record per CDR3 protein. The data show 60,000 to 90,000 distinct CDR3 sequences, around a third seen once. This clonotype has ten or more counts. Indicated time point: before trial treatment. Donors were given nivolumab, ipilimumab, aspirin, low-dose cyclophosphamide and low-dose radiotherapy. Advanced solid tumors without tumor-infiltrating lymphocytes were required for inclusion. The CDR3 extends over 17 amino acids. V lost 3 bases, J lost 3 bases, and 17 bases lay in between. The germline V gene has CDR1 MNHEY and CDR2 SVGEGT.

V and J are TRBV6-2 or TRBV6-3 and TRBJ2-2; D is undetermined. Material: PBMCs, obtained before treatment. This TCR came from a female donor with ovarian cancer. CDR3 residues: CASSYGQLGYYTGELFF. The CDR3 nucleotides read TGTGCCAGCAGTTATGGTCAGCTGGGCTACTACACCGGGGAGCTGTTTTTT.